Listed below are T cell receptor beta chains from one sample, sequenced in a study of blood T cell repertoires in COVID-19. Data came from immunoSEQ multiplex PCR; TCRdb stores just in-frame clones and leaves some out. The sample has 150,000 to 200,000 clones; 86% are singletons. Sequencing was done on a sample of PBMCs or T cells enriched from blood (not recorded which). These TCRs come from a woman aged 40-49 years in a cohort exposed to, infected with or recovered from COVID-19 (not recorded which). Both conserved end residues are part of each CDR3. Fields, in order: V gene, CDR3 protein.

>TRBV15
CATSSLSDRGRGGYTF
>TRBV7-8
CASSSLGRGLSEQYF
>TRBV4-1
CASSQGGGHNNSPLHF
>TRBV4-3
CASSQDFQGFNYGYTF
>TRBV28
CASSLMSAGDYEQYF
>TRBV6-7
CASSYHPRLFLHYEQYF
>TRBV27
CASSLSGGAAGELFF
>TRBV4-3
CASSQVSGGGYYEQYF
>TRBV15
CATRTGGPLGTDTQYF
>TRBV18
CASSPGTGAFAEQYF
>TRBV7-9
CASSLVGATEAFF
>TRBV4-1
CASSQYEAQARSPGNTIYF
>TRBV7-9
CASSLQLDRPQDYGYTF
>TRBV19
CASRLGQGPAEQYF
>TRBV7-7
CASSLGQNYEQYF
>TRBV7-6
CASSSGQGVGEAFF
>TRBV10-3
CAISSQGLNTEAFF
>TRBV19
CASSRAGPRTEAFF
>TRBV28
CASKKDSQETQYF
>TRBV3-1/TRBV3-2
CASRDRQGALKDGYTF
>TRBV4-1
CASTLNRGRTEAFF
>TRBV7-2
CASRLLAGTYNEQFF
>TRBV7-6
CASSHRQDTEAFF
>TRBV19
CASSTSDRAYNSPLHF
>TRBV27
CASSRTSDSIF
>TRBV27
CASSLNRNYGYTF
>TRBV5-8
CASSPRTGSYGYTF
>TRBV6-5
CASSYTGAEQYF
>TRBV27
CASSQTSNYEQYF
>TRBV6-2/TRBV6-3
CASSYSSDRGYNEQFF
>TRBV4-2
CASSQGGWSITEAFF
>TRBV5-1
CASSSRGGDTGELFF
>TRBV6-5
CASNSGLSPLYGYTF
>TRBV28
CASTMVGVNNQPQHF
>TRBV6-1
CASSEGRNTEAFF
>TRBV27
CASSLRGRQGLKGDTEAFF
>TRBV9
CASSVGAGKNTEAFF
>TRBV29-1
CSVELSHRATEAFF
>TRBV3-1/TRBV3-2
CASSLGQGYSPLHF
>TRBV3-1/TRBV3-2
CASSQDQGERETQYF
>TRBV6-5
CASTLAGVGNSPLHF
>TRBV7-9
CASSFGGNQPQHF
>TRBV6-2/TRBV6-3
CASSRGLADHYEQYF
>TRBV5-1
CASSIRTSGRPTDTQYF
>TRBV10-3
CAISGTGAGANVLTF
>TRBV2
CASAISVNQPQHF
>TRBV28
CASSFYREYTEAFF
>TRBV15
CATSRRGYQPQHF
>TRBV3-1/TRBV3-2
CASSPRGGDETEAFF
>TRBV28
CASSLMGFNSPLHF
>TRBV5-6
CASSSRQGPYDEQFF
>TRBV2
CASSPRGLASPSEQFF
>TRBV5-1
CASSLALSSYEQYF